This T cell receptor (beta chain) was captured by sequencing in a study of blood T cell repertoires in COVID-19. Overall study: Samples taken during acute and convalescent COVID-19 were collected in the United States, Italy and Spain. In each case, the material was cDNA or gDNA derived from T cells, B-cell-depleted T cells, or PBMCs.

This clone was observed a handful of times. V shed 6 bases and J shed 0 bases, with 8 bases lying between them. Germline V gives CDR1 SNHLY, CDR2 FYNNEI. The CDR3 has 13 amino acids. Authors' methods: Quantification of nucleated cells was approximated via reference gene primer amplification. TCRdb keeps only in-frame clones here, not all; method: immunoSEQ multiplex PCR. D and trimming come from the DNA, and the V and J calls and clone size come from that table. The sample has fewer than 200,000 clones; roughly 80% are singletons. The chain carries TRBV2 and TRBJ1-2; D is perhaps TRBD1 (5 bases). The sequenced sample was peripheral blood. This receptor was taken from a human donor in a cohort sampled during active COVID-19. CDR3 in amino acids: CASSRGTNYGYTF. The CDR3 bases are TGTGCCAGCAGCCGGGGGACTAACTATGGCTACACCTTC.